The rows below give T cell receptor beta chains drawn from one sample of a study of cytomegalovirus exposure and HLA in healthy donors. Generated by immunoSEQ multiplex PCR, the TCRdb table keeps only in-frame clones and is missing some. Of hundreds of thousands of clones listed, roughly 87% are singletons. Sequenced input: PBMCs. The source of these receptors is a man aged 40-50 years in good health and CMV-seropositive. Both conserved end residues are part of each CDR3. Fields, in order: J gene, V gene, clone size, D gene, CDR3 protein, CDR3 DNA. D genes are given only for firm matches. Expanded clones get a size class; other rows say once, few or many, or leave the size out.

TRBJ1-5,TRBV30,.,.,CAWSPGTRNQPQHF,TGTGCCTGGAGTCCCGGGACAAGGAATCAGCCCCAGCATTTT
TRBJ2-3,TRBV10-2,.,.,CASRHKGADTQYF,TGCGCCAGCAGACACAAGGGAGCAGATACGCAGTATTTT
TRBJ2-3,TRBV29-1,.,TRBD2,CSAGLAGVLTDTQYF,TGCAGCGCAGGACTAGCGGGAGTCCTAACAGATACGCAGTATTTT
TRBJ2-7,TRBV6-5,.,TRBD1,CATRTAGTGPYEQYF,TGTGCCACGCGGACAGCCGGGACAGGGCCTTACGAGCAGTACTTC
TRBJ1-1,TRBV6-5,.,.,CASSYSGGTRDTEAFF,TGTGCCAGCAGTTACTCTGGAGGGACCAGAGACACTGAAGCTTTCTTT
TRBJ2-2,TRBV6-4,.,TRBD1,CASSRDRGDRELFF,TGTGCCAGCAGTAGGGACAGGGGTGACCGGGAGCTGTTTTTT
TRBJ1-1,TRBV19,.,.,CASSRLGRDRAFF,TGTGCCAGTAGTCGCCTAGGGAGGGATCGGGCTTTCTTT
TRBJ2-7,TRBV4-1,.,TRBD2,CASSLGLAGGKYEQYF,TGCGCCAGCAGCCTCGGACTAGCGGGAGGAAAGTACGAGCAGTACTTC
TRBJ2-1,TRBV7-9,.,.,CSSSTLDGGSYNEQFF,TGTTCCAGCAGCACCCTAGACGGGGGCTCCTACAATGAGCAGTTCTTC
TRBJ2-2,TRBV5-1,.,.,CASSWETGNTGELFF,TGCGCCAGCAGCTGGGAGACAGGGAACACCGGGGAGCTGTTTTTT
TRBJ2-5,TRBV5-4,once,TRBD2,CASSVGLAATQETQYF,TGTGCCAGCAGCGTGGGACTAGCGGCAACACAAGAGACCCAGTACTTC
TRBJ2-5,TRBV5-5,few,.,CASSRDSKETQYF,TGTGCCAGCAGCCGTGACAGTAAAGAGACCCAGTACTTC
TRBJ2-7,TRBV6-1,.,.,CASSERATDDEQYF,TGTGCCAGCAGTGAACGGGCGACAGATGACGAGCAGTACTTC
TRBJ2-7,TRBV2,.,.,CASSEIRSYEQYF,TGTGCCAGCAGTGAAATCAGATCCTACGAGCAGTACTTC
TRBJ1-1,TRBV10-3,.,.,CAISSDFPGDTEAFF,TGTGCCATCAGTTCGGACTTTCCAGGGGACACTGAAGCTTTCTTT
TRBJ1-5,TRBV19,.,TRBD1,CASTLGQHSNQPQHF,TGTGCCAGTACCCTGGGACAGCATAGCAATCAGCCCCAGCATTTT
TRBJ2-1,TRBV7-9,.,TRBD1,CASSRAQGTSYNEQFF,TGTGCCAGCAGCCGAGCACAGGGGACGAGTTACAATGAGCAGTTCTTC
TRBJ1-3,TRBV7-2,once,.,CASSSQRNTIYF,TGTGCCAGCAGCTCCCAAAGAAACACCATATATTTT
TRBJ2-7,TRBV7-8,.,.,CASSSSGAQGYEQYF,TGTGCCAGCAGCTCCTCAGGGGCCCAAGGATACGAGCAGTACTTC
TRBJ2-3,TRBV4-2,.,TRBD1,CASSQRQGRTDTQYF,TGTGCCAGCAGCCAACGACAGGGACGCACAGATACGCAGTATTTT
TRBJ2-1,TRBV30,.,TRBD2,CAWSTSGSWNEQFF,TGTGCCTGGTCGACTAGCGGGAGTTGGAATGAGCAGTTCTTC
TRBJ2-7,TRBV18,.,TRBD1,CASSPPGTGLSEQYF,TGTGCCAGCTCACCTCCCGGGACAGGGTTGTCCGAGCAGTACTTC
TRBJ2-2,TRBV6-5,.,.,CASSYEGGTGELFF,TGTGCCAGCAGTTACGAAGGGGGCACCGGGGAGCTGTTTTTT
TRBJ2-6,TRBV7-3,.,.,CASSLHNSGANVLTF,TGTGCCAGCAGCCTCCACAACTCTGGGGCCAACGTCCTGACTTTC
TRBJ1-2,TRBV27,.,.,CASSETGLLYGYTF,TGTGCCAGCAGTGAGACAGGACTTCTCTATGGCTACACCTTC
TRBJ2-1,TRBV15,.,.,CATSGTLVYDEQFF,TGTGCCACCAGCGGGACACTAGTTTATGATGAGCAGTTCTTC
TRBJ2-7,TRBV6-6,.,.,CASSYSEGGYEQYF,TGTGCCAGCAGTTACTCGGAAGGCGGCTACGAGCAGTACTTC
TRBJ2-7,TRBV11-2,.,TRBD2,CASSPRLAASSYEQYF,TGTGCCAGCAGTCCAAGACTAGCGGCGAGCTCCTACGAGCAGTACTTC
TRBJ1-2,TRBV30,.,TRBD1,CACYRDRALYYGYTF,TGTGCCTGCTACCGGGACAGGGCCCTTTACTATGGCTACACCTTC
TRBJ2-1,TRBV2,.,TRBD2,CASSSGRRDEQFF,TGTGCCAGCTCTAGCGGGAGACGGGATGAGCAGTTCTTC
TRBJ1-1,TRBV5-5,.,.,CASSLAKGLINTEAFF,TGTGCCAGCAGCTTGGCGAAGGGGCTCATTAACACTGAAGCTTTCTTT
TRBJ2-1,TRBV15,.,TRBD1,CATSRDPQGGEFF,TGTGCCACCAGCAGAGATCCACAGGGGGGCGAGTTCTTC
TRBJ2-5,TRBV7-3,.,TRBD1,CASSAQGVGETQYF,TGTGCCAGCAGCGCTCAGGGGGTTGGGGAGACCCAGTACTTC
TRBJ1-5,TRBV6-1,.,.,CASSVSNRVDQPQHF,TGTGCCAGCAGTGTATCTAACAGGGTCGACCAGCCCCAGCATTTT
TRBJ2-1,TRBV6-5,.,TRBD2,CASSSSSGSIHNEQFF,TGTGCCAGCAGTTCCTCTAGCGGGAGCATCCACAATGAGCAGTTCTTC
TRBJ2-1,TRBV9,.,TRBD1,CASSVGAGGYNEQFF,TGTGCCAGCAGCGTAGGGGCAGGGGGCTACAATGAGCAGTTCTTC
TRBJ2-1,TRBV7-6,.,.,CASSLQGGTSYNEQFF,TGTGCCAGCAGCTTGCAAGGCGGAACGTCCTACAATGAGCAGTTCTTC
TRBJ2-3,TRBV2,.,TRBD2,CASNTGLAGGLDTQYF,TGTGCCAGCAATACCGGACTAGCGGGAGGGCTTGATACGCAGTATTTT
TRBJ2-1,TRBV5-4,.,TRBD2,CAAAWEGLWDEQFF,TGTGCCGCTGCATGGGAGGGCCTTTGGGATGAGCAGTTCTTC
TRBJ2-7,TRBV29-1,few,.,CSVSIELNEQYF,TGCAGCGTCTCCATTGAGTTGAACGAGCAGTACTTC
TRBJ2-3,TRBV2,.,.,CASSRTISDTQYF,TGTGCCAGCAGCCGGACAATATCAGATACGCAGTATTTT
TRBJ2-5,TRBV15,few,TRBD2,CATSRGGWTSGSQETQYF,TGTGCCACCAGCAGGGGCGGATGGACTAGCGGCTCTCAAGAGACCCAGTACTTC
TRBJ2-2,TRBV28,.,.,CASSRNLIANTGELFF,TGTGCCAGCAGTAGAAACTTAATCGCGAACACCGGGGAGCTGTTTTTT
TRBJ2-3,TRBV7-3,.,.,CASSWIATDTQYF,TGTGCCAGCAGCTGGATAGCCACAGATACGCAGTATTTT
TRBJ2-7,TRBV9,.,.,CASSLGQSYEQYF,TGTGCCAGCAGCTTAGGACAGTCCTACGAGCAGTACTTC
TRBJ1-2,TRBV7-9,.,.,CASLSREANYGYTF,TGTGCCAGCCTCAGTCGGGAAGCTAACTATGGCTACACCTTC
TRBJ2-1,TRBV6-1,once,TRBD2,CASSSLAGGYNEQFF,TGTGCCAGCAGCTCCCTAGCGGGAGGCTACAATGAGCAGTTCTTC
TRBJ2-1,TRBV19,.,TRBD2,CASSTSGYIGTRGNNEQFF,TGTGCCAGTAGTACCTCGGGATACATCGGGACTAGGGGAAACAATGAGCAGTTCTTC
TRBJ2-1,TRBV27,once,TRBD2,CASRTPGLGYNEQFF,TGTGCCAGCAGAACACCGGGACTAGGTTACAATGAGCAGTTCTTC
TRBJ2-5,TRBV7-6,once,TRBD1,CASSLRGTVTETQYF,TGTGCCAGCAGCCTGAGGGGGACAGTTACGGAGACCCAGTACTTC
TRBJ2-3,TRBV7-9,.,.,CASSLKLGRPDTQYF,TGTGCCAGCAGCTTAAAACTAGGGAGGCCAGATACGCAGTATTTT
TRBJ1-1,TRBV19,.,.,CASSRAGGAKIEAFF,TGTGCCAGTAGCAGGGCTGGCGGGGCCAAAATTGAAGCTTTCTTT